This TCR beta chain was found in a study of molecular identifiers for immune sequencing clone quantification. Findings of the study overall: In naive cells, under 1% of molecules belonged to clones above 20 RNA copies, against over 98% in effector cells.

As for this clonotype: Its specificity is not known.

Each library that profiled naive CD8 cells came from 20,000 to 1,000,000 sorted cells with 10%, 30% or 50% RNA. CD8+CD4-CCR7+CD45RA+ cells were sorted as naive CD8 T cells. As previously described, bulk TCR libraries were made using listed TCR primers. TCRdb reprocessed the PCR reads with MiXCR, giving one entry per CDR3 protein. The sample shows about 640,000 distinct CDR3 sequences, approximately 20% of them seen only once. V shed 5 bases and J shed 3 bases, with 14 bases lying between them. This CDR3 has 14 amino acids. Sequencing was done on a sample of naive CD8+ T cells from blood, with Jurkat cell RNA spiked in. The subset was: FACS-sorted CD8+CD4-CCR7+CD45RA+ naive T cells. This sequence was found in a human donor in good health. Some libraries in this study had Jurkat cell RNA spiked in. This chain uses TRBV12-3 or TRBV12-4 with TRBJ2-7, with D possibly being TRBD2 (5 bases). The CDR3 sequence is CASSPPDGNYEQYF. The CDR3 coding sequence is TGTGCCAGCAGTCCGCCTGACGGGAACTACGAGCAGTACTTC.